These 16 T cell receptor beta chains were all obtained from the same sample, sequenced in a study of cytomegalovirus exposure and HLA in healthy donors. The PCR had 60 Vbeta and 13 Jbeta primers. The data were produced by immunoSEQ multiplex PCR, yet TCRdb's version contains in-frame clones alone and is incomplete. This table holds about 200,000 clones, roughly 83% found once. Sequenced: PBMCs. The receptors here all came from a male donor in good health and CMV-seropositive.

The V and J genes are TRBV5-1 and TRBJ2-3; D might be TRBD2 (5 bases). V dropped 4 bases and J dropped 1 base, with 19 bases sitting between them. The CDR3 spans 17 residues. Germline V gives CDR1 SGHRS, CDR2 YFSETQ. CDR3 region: CASSVGDREGGTDTQYF. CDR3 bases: TGCGCCAGCAGCGTAGGCGACCGGGAAGGCGGCACAGATACGCAGTATTTT.

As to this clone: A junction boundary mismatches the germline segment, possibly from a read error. CDR3 sequence reads: CASSLVTRATQGTQYF. CDR3 bases: TGTGCCAGCAGCTTAGTGACCAGGGCAACCCAAGGGACCCAGTACTTC. The chain couples TRBV11-2 to TRBJ2-5; perhaps TRBD1 as D (5 bases). Germline CDR1 is SGHAT and CDR2 is FQNNGV. This CDR3 has 16 amino acids.

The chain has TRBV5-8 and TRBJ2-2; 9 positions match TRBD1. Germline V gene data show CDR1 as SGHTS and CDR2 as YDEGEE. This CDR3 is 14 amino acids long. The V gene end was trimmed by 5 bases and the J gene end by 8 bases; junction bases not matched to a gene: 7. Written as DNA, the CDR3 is TGTGCCAGCAGTTTGAACAGGGGGCCGGGGGAGCTGTTTTTT. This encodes CASSLNRGPGELFF.

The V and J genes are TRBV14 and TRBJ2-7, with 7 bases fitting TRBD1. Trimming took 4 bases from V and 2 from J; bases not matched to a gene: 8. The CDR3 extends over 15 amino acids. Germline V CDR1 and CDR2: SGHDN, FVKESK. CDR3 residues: CASSPLPTGAYEQYF. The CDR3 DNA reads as TGTGCCAGCAGCCCCCTCCCAACAGGGGCCTACGAGCAGTACTTC.

The CDR3 reads CASSLGGAGIEGYTF. CDR3 sequence (DNA): TGTGCCAGCAGCTTAGGGGGAGCGGGAATTGAGGGCTACACCTTC. The chain is built from TRBV7-9 and TRBJ1-2, with no clear D. The CDR3 is 15 residues long. Germline values: CDR1 SEHNR, CDR2 FQNEAQ (reference sequence). V shed 1 base and J shed 8 bases, with 17 bases lying between them.

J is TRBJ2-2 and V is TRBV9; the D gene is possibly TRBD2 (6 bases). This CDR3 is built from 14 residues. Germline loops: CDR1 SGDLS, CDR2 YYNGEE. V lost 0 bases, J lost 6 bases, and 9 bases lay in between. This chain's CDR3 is CASSVGVAAGELFF. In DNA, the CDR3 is TGTGCCAGCAGCGTAGGGGTAGCGGCCGGGGAGCTGTTTTTT.

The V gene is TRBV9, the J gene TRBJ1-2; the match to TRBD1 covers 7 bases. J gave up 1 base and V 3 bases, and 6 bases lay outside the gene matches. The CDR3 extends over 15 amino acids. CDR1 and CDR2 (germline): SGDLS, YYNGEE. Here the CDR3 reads CASSGADRVNYGYTF. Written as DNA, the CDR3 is TGTGCCAGCAGCGGCGCTGACAGGGTTAACTATGGCTACACCTTC.

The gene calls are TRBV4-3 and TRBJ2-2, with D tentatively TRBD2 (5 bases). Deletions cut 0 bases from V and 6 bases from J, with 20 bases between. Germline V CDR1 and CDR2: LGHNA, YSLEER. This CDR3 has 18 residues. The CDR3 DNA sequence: TGCGCCAGCAGCCAAGATCAGTTAGGGAGCGGACGTGCCGGGGAGCTGTTTTTT. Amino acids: CASSQDQLGSGRAGELFF.

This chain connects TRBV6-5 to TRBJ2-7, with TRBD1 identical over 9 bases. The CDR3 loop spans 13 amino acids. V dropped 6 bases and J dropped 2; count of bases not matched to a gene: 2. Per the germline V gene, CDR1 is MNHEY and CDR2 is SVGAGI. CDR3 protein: CASRTGGTYEQYF. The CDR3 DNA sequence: TGTGCCAGCAGGACAGGGGGAACCTACGAGCAGTACTTC.

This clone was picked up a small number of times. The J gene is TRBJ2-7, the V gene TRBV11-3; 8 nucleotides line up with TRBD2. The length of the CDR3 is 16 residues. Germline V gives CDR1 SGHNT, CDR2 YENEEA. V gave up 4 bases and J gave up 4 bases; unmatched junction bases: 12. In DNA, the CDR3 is TGTGCCAGCAGCTCCCTCGCCGGGAGGGAAGGTTACGAGCAGTACTTC. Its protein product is CASSSLAGREGYEQYF.

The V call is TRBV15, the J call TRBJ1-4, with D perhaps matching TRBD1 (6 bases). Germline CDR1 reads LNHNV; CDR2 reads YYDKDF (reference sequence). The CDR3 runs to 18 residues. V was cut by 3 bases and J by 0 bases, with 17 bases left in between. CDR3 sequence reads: CATSRGRDTSPTNEKLFF. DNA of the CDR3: TGTGCCACCAGCAGGGGACGGGACACATCCCCAACTAATGAAAAACTGTTTTTT.

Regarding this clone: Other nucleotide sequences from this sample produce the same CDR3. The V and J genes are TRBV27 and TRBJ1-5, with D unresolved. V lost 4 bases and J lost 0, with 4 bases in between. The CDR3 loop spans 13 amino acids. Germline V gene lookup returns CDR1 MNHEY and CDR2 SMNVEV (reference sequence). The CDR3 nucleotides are TGTGCCAGCAGTTCGGGTAGCAATCAGCCCCAGCATTTT. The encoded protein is CASSSGSNQPQHF.

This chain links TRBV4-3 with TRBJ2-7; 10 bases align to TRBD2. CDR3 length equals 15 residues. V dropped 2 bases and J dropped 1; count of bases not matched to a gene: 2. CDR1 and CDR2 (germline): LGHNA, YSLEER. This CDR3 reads CASSQLLAGSYEQYF. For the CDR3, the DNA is TGCGCCAGCAGCCAATTACTAGCGGGATCCTACGAGCAGTACTTC.

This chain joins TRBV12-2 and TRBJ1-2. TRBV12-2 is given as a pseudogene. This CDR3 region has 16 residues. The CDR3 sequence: CASRSQERDFEGGYTF. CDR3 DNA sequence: TGTGCAAGTCGCTCGCAGGAACGAGATTTTGAGGGTGGCTACACCTTC.

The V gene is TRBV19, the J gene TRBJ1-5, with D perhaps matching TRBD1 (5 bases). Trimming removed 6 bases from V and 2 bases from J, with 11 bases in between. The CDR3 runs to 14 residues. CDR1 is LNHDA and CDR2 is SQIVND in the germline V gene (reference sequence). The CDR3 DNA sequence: TGTGCCAGTAGCCTGTGGGGGGGCAATCAGCCCCAGCATTTT. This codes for CASSLWGGNQPQHF.

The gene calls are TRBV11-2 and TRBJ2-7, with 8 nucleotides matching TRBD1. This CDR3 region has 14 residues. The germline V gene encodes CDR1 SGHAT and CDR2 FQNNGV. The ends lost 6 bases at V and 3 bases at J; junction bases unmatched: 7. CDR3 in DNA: TGTGCCAGCAGTTCCAACAGGGGGTACTACGAGCAGTACTTC. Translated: CASSSNRGYYEQYF. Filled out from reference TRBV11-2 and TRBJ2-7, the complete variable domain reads EAGVAQSPRYKIIEKRQSVAFWCNPISGHATLYWYQQILGQGPKLLIQFQNNGVVDDSQLPKDRFSAERLKGVDSTLKIQPAKLEDSAVYLCASSSNRGYYEQYFGPGTRLTVT.